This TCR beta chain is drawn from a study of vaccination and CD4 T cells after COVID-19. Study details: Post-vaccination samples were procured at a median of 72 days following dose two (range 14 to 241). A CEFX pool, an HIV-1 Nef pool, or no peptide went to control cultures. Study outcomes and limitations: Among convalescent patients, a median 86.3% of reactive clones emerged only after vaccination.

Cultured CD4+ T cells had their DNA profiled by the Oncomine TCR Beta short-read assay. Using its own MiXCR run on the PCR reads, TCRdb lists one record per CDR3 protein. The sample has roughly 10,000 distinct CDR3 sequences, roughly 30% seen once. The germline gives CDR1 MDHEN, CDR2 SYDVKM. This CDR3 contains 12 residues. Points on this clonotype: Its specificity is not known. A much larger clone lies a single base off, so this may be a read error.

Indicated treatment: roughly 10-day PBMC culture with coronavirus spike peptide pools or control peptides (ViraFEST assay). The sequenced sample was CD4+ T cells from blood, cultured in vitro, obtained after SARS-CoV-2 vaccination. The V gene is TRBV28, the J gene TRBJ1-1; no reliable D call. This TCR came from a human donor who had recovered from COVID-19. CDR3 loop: CGSRADHLEAFF. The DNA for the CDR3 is TGTGGCAGCAGAGCTGATCACCTTGAAGCTTTCTTT.